Given below is one T cell receptor (beta chain) in context. Its antigen is undetermined. This sample was taken from a study of shared clonotypes between healthy human individuals. Naive CD8 cells lacked CD45RO, underwent positive selection for CCR7 and left out terminally differentiated effector memory CD45RA+ cells. The table came from immunoSEQ multiplex PCR; TCRdb's copy has only in-frame clones and leaves some out. This sample has about 680,000 clones, with just over 90% found just once. Study-level results: A reduction in generation probabilities was seen for non-shared clonotypes relative to those shared by all four donors.

Germline trimming cut 2 bases from V and 7 bases from J; bases unmatched to any gene: 6. The germline gives CDR1 SGHTA, CDR2 FQGTGA. The CDR3 loop spans 15 amino acids. This TCR derives from a man aged 30 to 45 in good health. The V and J genes are TRBV7-3 and TRBJ2-2; 8 bases agree with TRBD1. Sequencing input: naive CD8+ T cells sorted from blood. The CDR3 spells CASSLVGQGGGELFF. The CDR3 DNA follows: TGTGCCAGCAGCTTAGTCGGACAGGGTGGCGGGGAGCTGTTTTTT.